The 19 T cell receptor beta chains below all came from one sample that was sequenced in a study of blood T cell repertoires in COVID-19. Only in-frame clones appear in the TCRdb table, and some are missing; sequencing was by immunoSEQ multiplex PCR. Found here are 200,000 to 250,000 clones, almost 90% of them singletons; the top ten hold 1.4% to 1.5%. The sequenced material came from peripheral blood. These receptors all come from a man aged 18 to 29 with active or convalescent COVID-19.

This clone was seen a handful of times. The chain uses TRBV4-1 and TRBJ2-3; 12 nucleotides agree with TRBD2. V dropped 2 bases and J dropped 9; count of bases not matched to a gene: 9. The length of the CDR3 is 16 residues. CDR1 and CDR2 (germline): MGHRA, YSYEKL. CDR3 region: CASSQLGLAGPETQYF. CDR3 DNA: TGCGCCAGCAGCCAATTGGGACTAGCGGGCCCCGAAACGCAGTATTTT.

V usage is TRBV11-1 and J usage is TRBJ2-1; 10 nucleotides match TRBD1. This CDR3 region has 14 residues. CDR1 and CDR2 from the germline V gene are SGHAT and FQDESV (reference sequence). V lost 4 bases and J lost 7; bases outside the gene matches: 4. The CDR3 DNA reads as TGTGCCAGCAGCTCGGGACAGGGGCGGAATGAGCAGTTCTTC. Amino acid sequence: CASSSGQGRNEQFF.

The chain links TRBV7-9 to TRBJ2-7; 7 bases are a match to TRBD2. V shed 5 bases, J shed 4 bases, and the junction held 8 bases outside the gene matches. Germline CDR1 is SEHNR and CDR2 is FQNEAQ (reference sequence). The CDR3 is made up of 14 amino acids. The CDR3 DNA sequence: TGTGCCAGCAGCCCCCCGGGGACTACTTACGAGCAGTACTTC. This gives the protein CASSPPGTTYEQYF.

CDR3 nucleotides: TGTGCCAGCAGTTACAAGGCGGGATTGCGAGATACGCAGTATTTT. Protein product: CASSYKAGLRDTQYF. The chain recombines TRBV6-2 or TRBV6-3 with TRBJ2-3; D might be TRBD2 (6 bases). Germline-derived CDR1 and CDR2 are MNHEY and SVGEGT. The CDR3 sequence is 15 residues long. Trimming removed 2 bases at V and 5 bases at J, with 14 bases between.

The chain couples TRBV27 to TRBJ1-2; no clear D gene. V dropped 2 bases and J dropped 2 bases, with 15 bases sitting between them. The CDR3 totals 16 residues. Germline V gene lookup returns CDR1 MNHEY and CDR2 SMNVEV (reference sequence). The CDR3 loop reads CASSLRRGISNYGYTF. The CDR3 DNA sequence: TGTGCCAGCAGTTTAAGACGGGGTATTTCCAACTATGGCTACACCTTC.

The chain has TRBV10-1 and TRBJ2-3, with unresolved D. CDR3 size: 10 residues. Germline lookup yields CDR1 WNHNN and CDR2 SYGVQD (reference sequence). Trimming pared 8 bases from V and 3 bases from J, leaving 3 bases between. Written as DNA, the CDR3 is TGCGCCAGCCCTACAGATACGCAGTATTTT. Protein sequence: CASPTDTQYF.

The rearrangement links TRBV7-9 to TRBJ2-5; D is unclear. The CDR3 extends over 12 amino acids. Germline assignment: CDR1 SEHNR and CDR2 FQNEAQ (reference sequence). The V end was cut by 5 bases, the J end by 5 bases, with 9 bases between. DNA of the CDR3: TGTGCCAGCAGCGGCCCTCAGGAGACCCAGTACTTC. This sequence encodes CASSGPQETQYF.

In its sample, this clone was seen once. The chain has TRBV21-1 and TRBJ1-1; the table's D call TRBD1 went unverified against the DNA. TRBV21-1 is shown as a pseudogene. This CDR3 is 19 amino acids long. This chain's CDR3 is CASSSKRGTGARLNTEAFF. The CDR3 DNA follows: TGTGCCAGCAGTTCGAAACGAGGGACAGGGGCACGGTTGAACACTGAAGCTTTCTTT.

The rearrangement uses TRBV2 and TRBJ2-5; 8 bases align to TRBD1. Germline values: CDR1 SNHLY, CDR2 FYNNEI. CDR3 length: 14 residues. V was pared by 7 bases and J by 5 bases, with 9 bases of the junction left unmatched. The CDR3 bases are TGTGCCAGCACTAGTCAGGGGGCATGGGAGACCCAGTACTTC. Translation: CASTSQGAWETQYF.

This clone has more than one count but fewer than ten. The J gene is TRBJ1-1, the V gene TRBV27; D is unclear. V was pared by 4 bases and J by 4 bases, with 10 bases between. CDR1 and CDR2 (germline): MNHEY, SMNVEV (reference sequence). The CDR3 is 13 residues long. For the CDR3, the DNA is TGTGCCAGCAGTTCAATCGACACCACTGAAGCTTTCTTT. It yields the protein CASSSIDTTEAFF.

This clone is medium-sized (0.01 to 0.1%). The chain joins TRBV30 to TRBJ2-3; D unresolved. The CDR3 has 13 amino acids. The V and J ends lost 2 bases and 6 bases respectively, with 12 bases between them. Germline V CDR1 and CDR2: GTSNPN, SVGIG (reference sequence). CDR3 region: CAWSPLPSDTQYF. The CDR3 region has the DNA TGTGCCTGGAGTCCCCTCCCCTCGGATACGCAGTATTTT.

The chain is built from TRBV30 and TRBJ1-5, with D possibly matching TRBD1 (5 bases). The ends were cut back, 0 bases at V and 7 bases at J, with 16 bases in the middle. Germline V gene sequence: CDR1 GTSNPN, CDR2 SVGIG (reference sequence). The CDR3 loop spans 15 amino acids. In nucleotides, the CDR3 is TGTGCCTGGAGTGTACCGACAGTCCTACGGCAGCCCCAGCATTTT. This sequence encodes CAWSVPTVLRQPQHF.

The chain combines TRBV6-6 with TRBJ2-7; D is ambiguous. V dropped 2 bases and J dropped 2 bases, with 7 bases sitting between them. The CDR3 length is 13 residues. The germline gives CDR1 MNHNY, CDR2 SVGAGI (reference sequence). CDR3 nucleotide sequence: TGTGCCAGCAGTTACGCGAAAACCTACGAGCAGTACTTC. Translated, it gives CASSYAKTYEQYF.

This clone was found once. The chain couples TRBV4-2 to TRBJ1-4; D might be TRBD1 (6 bases). This CDR3 is built from 16 residues. V was shortened by 3 bases and J by 8 bases, with 19 bases between the two germline ends. CDR1 LGHNA and CDR2 YNFKEQ come from the germline V gene. The CDR3 is CASSQIGGGPGEKLFF. DNA of the CDR3: TGTGCCAGCAGCCAGATAGGGGGAGGGCCTGGAGAAAAACTGTTTTTT.

This clone was seen a single time. This chain uses TRBV7-9 with TRBJ2-1; 9 bases are shared with TRBD1. The CDR3 has 17 amino acids. CDR1 and CDR2 (germline): SEHNR, FQNEAQ (reference sequence). V lost 1 base, J lost 4 bases, and 8 bases stayed unmatched. CDR3 nucleotides: TGTGCCAGCAGCTTAGTCGCAGCCGGGACAGGGTACAATGAGCAGTTCTTC. This translates into CASSLVAAGTGYNEQFF.

The chain couples TRBV4-1 to TRBJ1-5; D may be TRBD1 (6 bases). The germline V gene encodes CDR1 MGHRA and CDR2 YSYEKL. Trimming removed 0 bases at V and 7 bases at J, with 13 bases between. This CDR3 spans 15 amino acids. The CDR3 here is CASSQDGGVGQPQHF. The CDR3 DNA sequence: TGCGCCAGCAGCCAAGATGGGGGCGTCGGGCAGCCCCAGCATTTT.

The chain recombines TRBV7-2 with TRBJ2-3, with D unresolved. Germline V gene sequence: CDR1 SGHTA, CDR2 FQGNSA. The CDR3 is 13 residues long. V shed 6 bases and J shed 5 bases, with 12 bases lying between them. The CDR3 DNA reads TGTGCCAGCAGTCTGACATGGCGAGATACGCAGTATTTT. Translating it yields CASSLTWRDTQYF.

The chain recombines TRBV27 with TRBJ1-2, with D hard to call. CDR3 size: 14 residues. Per germline, CDR1 MNHEY and CDR2 SMNVEV (reference sequence). V gave up 5 bases and J gave up 3 bases, with 13 bases separating them. The CDR3 reads CASSRRGSDYGYTF. The DNA for the CDR3 is TGTGCCAGCAGTCGCCGGGGAAGCGACTATGGCTACACCTTC.

The table lists this clone with a count of one. J is TRBJ2-7 and V is TRBV5-4; 12 nucleotides agree with TRBD2. V trimming: 4 bases; J trimming: 3 bases; junction bases outside the gene matches: 8. This CDR3 spans 16 amino acids. Germline-derived CDR1 and CDR2 are SGHNT and YYREEE (reference sequence). The CDR3 loop is CASSQLTSGRSYEQYF. CDR3 bases: TGTGCCAGCAGCCAACTGACTAGCGGGAGAAGCTACGAGCAGTACTTC.